These 29 T cell receptor beta chains originate from one sample sequenced in a study of CD8 T cells in Susac syndrome. A quantity of roughly 0.5 to 1 ug RNA underwent reverse transcription using random hexamers. TCRdb re-called the immunoSEQ multiplex PCR reads through MiXCR, storing one row per CDR3 protein. The sample carries around 140,000 distinct CDR3 sequences, roughly 94% recorded once. The sequencing input was CD4+ T cells from PBMCs. The source of these receptors is a human donor in good health.

The J gene is TRBJ1-2, the V gene TRBV30; 8 positions agree with TRBD1. Germline CDR1 GTSNPN, CDR2 SVGIG (reference sequence). Trimming at V came to 3 bases and at J to 8 bases, leaving 11 bases not matched to a gene. CDR3 length: 14 amino acids. The DNA for the CDR3 is TGTGCCTGGAGGACGGGGACAGGACTTAACGGCTACACCTTC. Translation gives CAWRTGTGLNGYTF.

CDR3 region: CSAPRQGSAEAFF. The CDR3 DNA reads TGCAGTGCTCCCCGACAGGGTTCTGCTGAAGCTTTCTTT. The chain is built from TRBV20-1 and TRBJ1-1; TRBD1 matches at 7 bases. The CDR3 totals 13 residues. CDR1 and CDR2 from the germline V gene are DFQATT and SNEGSKA (reference sequence). V dropped 5 bases and J dropped 6; count of bases not matched to a gene: 9.

CDR3 coding DNA: TGTGCCAGCTCCCGGGACAGGGCGTTTGGCACCATATATTTT. Its protein product is CASSRDRAFGTIYF. The genes are TRBV2 and TRBJ1-3; 9 bases align to TRBD1. In germline, CDR1 is SNHLY, CDR2 FYNNEI. This CDR3 is 14 amino acids long. V trimming: 8 bases; J trimming: 9 bases; junction bases outside the gene matches: 11.

This rearrangement joins TRBV19 to TRBJ1-1, with D possibly being TRBD1 (6 bases). The CDR3 has 16 amino acids. V was clipped by 3 bases and J by 1 base, with 15 bases between them. Germline assignment: CDR1 LNHDA and CDR2 SQIVND (reference sequence). The chain's CDR3 is CASSMPGTWSNTEAFF. The CDR3 bases are TGTGCCAGTAGTATGCCTGGGACATGGTCGAACACTGAAGCTTTCTTT. Based on the CDR3 plus reference TRBV19 and TRBJ1-1, the full variable domain is DGGITQSPKYLFRKEGQNVTLSCEQNLNHDAMYWYRQDPGQGLRLIYYSQIVNDFQKGDIAEGYSVSREKKESFPLTVTSAQKNPTAFYLCASSMPGTWSNTEAFFGQGTRLTVV.

The chain couples TRBV20-1 to TRBJ2-1, with a weak D call TRBD2 (6 bases). Trimming took 5 bases from V and 4 from J, leaving 24 bases between them. The CDR3 length is 17 residues. Germline CDR1 DFQATT, CDR2 SNEGSKA (reference sequence). The DNA for the CDR3 is TGCAGTGCTCCTGGAGGGCTCAGGACCGGTGTATACAATGAGCAGTTCTTC. Protein: CSAPGGLRTGVYNEQFF.

The V and J genes are TRBV27 and TRBJ1-1; 10 nucleotides match TRBD1. CDR1 is MNHEY and CDR2 is SMNVEV in the germline V gene (reference sequence). With V trimmed by 5 bases and J by 4 bases, 7 bases remained unmatched. This CDR3 has 15 residues. Here the CDR3 DNA reads TGTGCCAGCAGTACCCCGGGACAGGGGTCCACTGAAGCTTTCTTT. It encodes CASSTPGQGSTEAFF.

The V call is TRBV7-6, the J call TRBJ2-7, with D possibly matching TRBD2 (5 bases). Deletions cut 5 bases from V and 9 bases from J, with 20 bases between. The germline gives CDR1 SGHVS, CDR2 FNYEAQ. This CDR3 is 14 amino acids long. CDR3 sequence: CASSPRAAALRQYF. In DNA, the CDR3 is TGTGCCAGCAGCCCACGAGCGGCTGCCCTAAGGCAGTACTTC.

The chain couples TRBV7-2 to TRBJ1-5; D may be TRBD1 (6 bases). This CDR3 region has 14 residues. The V gene lost 5 bases and the J gene lost 4 bases, with 12 bases spanning the gap. The germline V gene encodes CDR1 SGHTA and CDR2 FQGNSA. In DNA, the CDR3 is TGTGCCAGCAGCCCTAGGACAGCAAATCAGCCCCAGCATTTT. This sequence encodes CASSPRTANQPQHF.

The rearrangement uses TRBV3-1 and TRBJ2-7; 11 nucleotides match TRBD1. The germline CDR1 and CDR2 sequences are LGHDT and YNNKEL (reference sequence). The CDR3 has 15 amino acids. The V and J ends lost 4 bases and 4 bases, in that order; junction bases with no gene match: 6. The CDR3 loop is CASSLGQGVWYEQYF. CDR3 DNA: TGTGCCAGCAGCCTGGGACAGGGGGTTTGGTACGAGCAGTACTTC.

V gene TRBV4-2 combines with J gene TRBJ1-5, with 8 bases fitting TRBD1. The junction had 3 bases not matched to a gene; V was cut back by 4 bases and J by 1 base. Germline V gene lookup returns CDR1 LGHNA and CDR2 YNFKEQ. The CDR3 runs 15 residues. The CDR3 sequence is CASSRRQGSNQPQHF. DNA of the CDR3: TGTGCCAGCAGCCGACGACAGGGGAGCAATCAGCCCCAGCATTTT.

This chain joins TRBV2 and TRBJ2-7, with unresolved D. Germline V CDR1 and CDR2: SNHLY, FYNNEI. The germline V and J ends were trimmed by 3 bases and 0 bases, with 12 bases remaining between them. This CDR3 region has 15 residues. CDR3 nucleotides: TGTGCCAGCAGTGAGCCCGGGTTTAGCTCCTACGAGCAGTACTTC. Its protein is CASSEPGFSSYEQYF.

V gene TRBV20-1 combines with J gene TRBJ2-7; D might be TRBD2 (7 bases). The ends were cut back, 0 bases at V and 7 bases at J, with 13 bases in the middle. The V gene's germline CDR1 is DFQATT and CDR2 SNEGSKA (reference sequence). This CDR3 contains 13 residues. CDR3 protein: CSAREGGDLEQYF. CDR3 nucleotides: TGCAGTGCTAGAGAAGGGGGGGACCTGGAGCAGTACTTC.

The table lists this clonotype with a few counts. At one boundary the junction diverges from the germline segment, which might be a read error. CDR3 residues: CASSSGTANTGELFF. CDR3 sequence (DNA): TGTGCCAGCAGTTCGGGGACGGCGAACACCGGGGAGCTGTTTTTT. The chain recombines TRBV5-1 with TRBJ2-2, with D possibly called TRBD1 or TRBD2 (5 bases each). Germline V CDR1 and CDR2: SGHRS, YFSETQ. The CDR3 extends over 15 amino acids.

The rearrangement links TRBV7-6 to TRBJ1-5; D unclear. The CDR3 runs 13 residues. Trimming took off 1 base at V and 6 bases at J, with 7 bases between the two ends. Germline assignment: CDR1 SGHVS and CDR2 FNYEAQ. The CDR3 spells CASSLGQLQPQHF. The CDR3 DNA sequence: TGTGCCAGCAGCTTAGGGCAGCTTCAGCCCCAGCATTTT.

The chain is built from TRBV11-2 and TRBJ1-1; D is ambiguous. CDR1 SGHAT and CDR2 FQNNGV come from the germline V gene. The germline V and J ends were trimmed by 1 base and 5 bases, with 11 bases remaining between them. The CDR3 contains 14 residues. The CDR3 sequence is CASSLGFQGTEAFF. As DNA, the CDR3 is TGTGCCAGCAGCTTAGGGTTTCAAGGGACTGAAGCTTTCTTT.

The genes are TRBV12-3 or TRBV12-4 and TRBJ1-3; the D gene is possibly TRBD1 (6 bases). This CDR3 contains 15 residues. Between the trimmed V and J ends, which lost 5 bases and 0 bases, there was a span of 11 bases. CDR3 sequence: CASSPGTSSGNTIYF. CDR3 DNA sequence: TGTGCCAGCAGTCCCGGGACATCCTCTGGAAACACCATATATTTT.

This chain links TRBV20-1 with TRBJ2-5; 8 bases map to TRBD2. After removal of 3 bases from V and 2 bases from J, the junction contained 11 bases not matched to a gene. The CDR3 spans 16 residues. Per germline, CDR1 DFQATT and CDR2 SNEGSKA (reference sequence). CDR3 coding DNA: TGCAGTGCTAGCTCCCCACAGCGGGGGATTCAAGAGACCCAGTACTTC. It yields the protein CSASSPQRGIQETQYF.

J is TRBJ2-5 and V is TRBV7-9; the match to TRBD2 covers 7 bases. Germline V gene sequence: CDR1 SEHNR, CDR2 FQNEAQ (reference sequence). With V trimmed by 10 bases and J by 4 bases, 15 bases remained unmatched. This CDR3 has 15 residues. In DNA, the CDR3 is TGTGCCACCCCTGGGGGAGGGGAGAAGTCAGAGACCCAGTACTTC. Translating it yields CATPGGGEKSETQYF.

The chain recombines TRBV5-4 with TRBJ2-3; 10 positions match TRBD1. V trimming: 3 bases; J trimming: 4 bases; junction bases outside the gene matches: 8. Germline assignment: CDR1 SGHNT and CDR2 YYREEE (reference sequence). This CDR3 region has 16 residues. The CDR3 DNA reads as TGTGCCAGCAGCTCTACTCGGACAGGGGGGTCAGATACGCAGTATTTT. Amino acid sequence: CASSSTRTGGSDTQYF.

The chain carries TRBV14 and TRBJ2-3; D not certain. Trimming stripped 1 base from V and 2 bases from J, with 13 bases between. The CDR3 has 16 residues. CDR1 is SGHDN, CDR2 FVKESK, per germline. The CDR3 here is CASSQVGAGYTDTQYF. Written as DNA, the CDR3 is TGTGCCAGCAGCCAAGTTGGTGCCGGATACACAGATACGCAGTATTTT.

This chain uses TRBV29-1 with TRBJ2-3; 13 bases agree with TRBD2. This CDR3 is 14 amino acids long. The junction had 4 bases not matched to a gene; V was cut back by 6 bases and J by 4 bases. Per germline, CDR1 SQVTM and CDR2 ANQGSEA. CDR3 DNA: TGCAGCGTCACCGGACTAGCGGGAGCAGATACGCAGTATTTT. Its protein is CSVTGLAGADTQYF.

This clonotype came up once. The V gene is TRBV9, the J gene TRBJ2-1; 8 nucleotides match TRBD2. The trim removed 3 bases at V and 6 bases at J, leaving 5 bases unmatched. Germline CDR1 is SGDLS and CDR2 is YYNGEE. This CDR3 has 14 residues. CDR3 DNA sequence: TGTGCCAGCAGCGGAGGGACTAGTGGCAATGAGCAGTTCTTC. Amino acid sequence: CASSGGTSGNEQFF.

This chain links TRBV20-1 with TRBJ2-7; no clear D. The V gene's germline CDR1 is DFQATT and CDR2 SNEGSKA (reference sequence). The CDR3 spans 11 residues. The ends were cut back, 6 bases at V and 6 bases at J, with 12 bases in the middle. CDR3 amino acids: CSATRAGEQYF. The DNA of the CDR3 is TGCAGTGCAACAAGAGCTGGCGAGCAGTACTTC.

The genes are TRBV4-1 and TRBJ1-5; D is ambiguous. The CDR3 runs to 15 residues. The V and J ends lost 0 bases and 0 bases respectively, with 6 bases between them. Germline CDR1 reads MGHRA; CDR2 reads YSYEKL. DNA for the CDR3: TGCGCCAGCAGCCAAGACAGCAATAGCAATCAGCCCCAGCATTTT. It encodes CASSQDSNSNQPQHF.

This chain joins TRBV5-1 and TRBJ2-3; D may match TRBD1 or TRBD2 (6 bases each). CDR1 SGHRS and CDR2 YFSETQ come from the germline V gene. This CDR3 has 15 residues. With 0 bases removed from V and 4 bases from J, the gap between germline ends came to 12 bases. This chain's CDR3 is CASSLAPGGADTQYF. In DNA form, the CDR3 reads TGCGCCAGCAGCTTGGCCCCCGGGGGCGCAGATACGCAGTATTTT.

The gene calls are TRBV29-1 and TRBJ1-3, with D unresolved. The CDR3 length is 14 residues. CDR1 and CDR2 (germline): SQVTM, ANQGSEA. The CDR3 reads CSASTASSGNTIYF. The CDR3 nucleotides read TGCAGTGCTTCGACGGCTAGCTCTGGAAACACCATATATTTT.

The V gene is TRBV20-1, the J gene TRBJ1-5; TRBD1 agrees at 7 bases. The V segment lost 3 bases and the J segment 6 bases; nucleotides outside the gene matches: 14. The germline CDR1 and CDR2 sequences are DFQATT and SNEGSKA (reference sequence). This CDR3 contains 16 residues. The CDR3 coding sequence is TGCAGTGCTAGTACCCTAGAGAAAGGGGGCTTTCAGCCCCAGCATTTT. Translation gives CSASTLEKGGFQPQHF.

The chain links TRBV9 to TRBJ2-5, with D possibly matching TRBD1 (7 bases). CDR1 SGDLS and CDR2 YYNGEE come from the germline V gene. V lost 0 bases and J lost 5, with 14 bases in between. This CDR3 region has 15 residues. The CDR3 DNA is TGTGCCAGCAGCGTAGCGGAGGGACAGCGGGAGACCCAGTACTTC. Its translation is CASSVAEGQRETQYF.

V usage is TRBV30 and J usage is TRBJ1-6, with a weak D call TRBD1 (5 bases). The germline CDR1 and CDR2 sequences are GTSNPN and SVGIG (reference sequence). Trimming left V 7 bases short and J 7 bases short, with 20 bases between. This CDR3 is 15 amino acids long. CDR3 residues: CALAGTPSENSPLHF. The CDR3 DNA reads as TGTGCCTTGGCCGGGACTCCATCTGAGAATTCACCCCTCCACTTT.